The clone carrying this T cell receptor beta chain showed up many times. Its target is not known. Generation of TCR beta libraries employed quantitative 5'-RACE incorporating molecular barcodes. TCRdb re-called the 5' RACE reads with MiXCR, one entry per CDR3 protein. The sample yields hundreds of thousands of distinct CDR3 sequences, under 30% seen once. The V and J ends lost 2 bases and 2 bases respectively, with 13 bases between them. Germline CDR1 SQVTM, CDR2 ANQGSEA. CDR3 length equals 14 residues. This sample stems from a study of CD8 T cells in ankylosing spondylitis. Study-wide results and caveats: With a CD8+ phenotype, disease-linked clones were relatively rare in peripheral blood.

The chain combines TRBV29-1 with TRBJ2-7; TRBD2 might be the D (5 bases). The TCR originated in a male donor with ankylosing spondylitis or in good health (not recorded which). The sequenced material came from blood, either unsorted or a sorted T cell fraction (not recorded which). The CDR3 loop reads CSVEFIAIPYEQYF. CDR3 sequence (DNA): TGCAGCGTTGAATTCATAGCGATTCCCTACGAGCAGTACTTC.